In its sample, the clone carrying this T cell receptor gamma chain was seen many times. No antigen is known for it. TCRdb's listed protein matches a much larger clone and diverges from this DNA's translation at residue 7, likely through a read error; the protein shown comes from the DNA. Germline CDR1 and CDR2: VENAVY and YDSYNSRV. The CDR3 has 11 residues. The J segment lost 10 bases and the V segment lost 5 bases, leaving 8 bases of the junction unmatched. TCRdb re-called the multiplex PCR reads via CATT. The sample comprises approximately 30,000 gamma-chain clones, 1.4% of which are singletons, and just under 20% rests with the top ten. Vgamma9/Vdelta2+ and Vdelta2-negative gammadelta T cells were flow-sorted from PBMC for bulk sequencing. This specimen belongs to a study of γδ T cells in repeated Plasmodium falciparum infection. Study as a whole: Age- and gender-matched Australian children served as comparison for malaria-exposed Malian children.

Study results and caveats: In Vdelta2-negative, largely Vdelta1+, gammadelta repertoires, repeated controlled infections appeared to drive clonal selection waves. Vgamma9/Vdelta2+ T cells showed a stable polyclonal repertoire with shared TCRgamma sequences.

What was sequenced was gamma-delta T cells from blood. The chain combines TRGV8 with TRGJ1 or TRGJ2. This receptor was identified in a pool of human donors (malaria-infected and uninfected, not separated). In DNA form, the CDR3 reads TGTGCCACCTGGGGCCGAGCGAAGAAACTCTTT. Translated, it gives CATWGRAKKLF.